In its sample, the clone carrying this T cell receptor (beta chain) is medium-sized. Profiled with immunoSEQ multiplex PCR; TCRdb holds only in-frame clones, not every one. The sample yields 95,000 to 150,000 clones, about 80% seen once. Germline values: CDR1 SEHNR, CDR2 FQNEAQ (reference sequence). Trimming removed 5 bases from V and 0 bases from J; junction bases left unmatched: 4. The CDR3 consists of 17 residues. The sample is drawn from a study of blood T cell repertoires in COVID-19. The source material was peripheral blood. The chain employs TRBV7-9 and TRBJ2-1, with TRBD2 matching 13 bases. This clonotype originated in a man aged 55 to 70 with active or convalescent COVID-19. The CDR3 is CASSTGLAGTSYNEQFF. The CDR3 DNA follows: TGTGCCAGCAGCACGGGACTAGCGGGGACCTCCTACAATGAGCAGTTCTTC.